The 4 T cell receptor beta chains reported below all come from one sample, sequenced in a study of regulatory T cells in long-lasting Graves disease. The time point: persistent/refractory GD, antithyroid drugs over 5 years with positive TRAb. From PBMCs, RNA was extracted and then used to make the TCR library. Relying on iRepertoire HTBI primers and Arm-PCR of CDR3 regions, the team built TCR beta libraries. TCRdb re-analysed the multiplex PCR reads in MiXCR, keeping a single row per CDR3 protein. The sample contains 450,000 or so distinct CDR3 sequences, about a fifth of which appear only once. This specimen consisted of peripheral blood mononuclear cells (PBMCs), obtained when the disease was refractory, from a patient treated with antithyroid drugs. All receptors derive from a female donor with Graves disease.

The V gene is TRBV20-1, the J gene TRBJ2-7, with a possible D match to TRBD1 (5 bases). V lost 0 bases to trimming and J lost 0 bases, with 18 bases between them. CDR3 length: 17 amino acids. Germline CDR1 reads DFQATT; CDR2 reads SNEGSKA (reference sequence). For the CDR3, the DNA is TGCAGTGCTAGAGATGTACTACAAGTAGACAGCTCCTACGAGCAGTACTTC. Its translation: CSARDVLQVDSSYEQYF.

This clonotype has a count of ten or more. The V gene is TRBV18, the J gene TRBJ2-7, with D perhaps matching TRBD2 (5 bases). This CDR3 has 14 amino acids. Trimming took 6 bases from V and 3 from J, leaving 15 bases between them. Per the germline V gene, CDR1 is KGHSH and CDR2 is LQKENI. The DNA of the CDR3 is TGTGCCAGCTCGTATGTGGGAGTAGGCTACGAGCAGTACTTC. Translation gives CASSYVGVGYEQYF. Together with reference TRBV18 and TRBJ2-7, the CDR3 gives the full variable domain: NAGVMQNPRHLVRRRGQEARLRCSPMKGHSHVYWYRQLPEEGLKFMVYLQKENIIDESGMPKERFSAEFPKEGPSILRIQQVVRGDSAAYFCASSYVGVGYEQYFGPGTRLTVT.

This clonotype was seen a handful of times. The V gene is TRBV6-1, the J gene TRBJ2-6; no clear D. Germline assignment: CDR1 MNHNS and CDR2 SASEGT. The CDR3 consists of 15 residues. V lost 8 bases and J 2 bases, leaving 13 bases between the germline ends. This CDR3 is CASQYDPTGANVLTF. The DNA for the CDR3 is TGTGCCAGCCAGTACGACCCGACTGGGGCCAACGTCCTGACTTTC.

The chain recombines TRBV5-1 with TRBJ2-1; D may be TRBD2 (6 bases). CDR3 length: 15 amino acids. Trimming took off 10 bases at V and 4 bases at J, with 21 bases between the two ends. Germline-derived CDR1 and CDR2 are SGHRS and YFSETQ. The CDR3 protein is CASKGPGEVYNEQFF. DNA of the CDR3: TGCGCCTCCAAGGGGCCGGGAGAGGTTTACAATGAGCAGTTCTTC.